This entry describes one T cell receptor beta chain. One end of the junction fails to match germline, which may point to a read error. The study amplified TCR beta CDR3 regions using RNA transcripts. First-round RT-PCR relied on HTBI primers, and a second-round multiplex PCR came next. One entry per CDR3 protein results from TCRdb running MiXCR on the multiplex PCR reads. The sample lists around 670,000 distinct CDR3 sequences, roughly two fifths occurring once. This sample was taken from a study of Graves' ophthalmopathy and Graves' hyperthyroidism. Germline V CDR1 and CDR2: MGHDK, SYGVNS. This CDR3 is built from 14 residues.

The sequenced sample was peripheral blood. The chain carries TRBV25-1 and TRBJ2-1, with TRBD2 matching 8 bases. The origin of this receptor is an adult man with Graves' ophthalmopathy. The DNA of the CDR3 is TGTGCCACCAGTAGCGGGAACTCCTACAATGAGCAGTTCTTC. Protein product: CATSSGNSYNEQFF. Variable domain in full (rest from reference TRBV25-1 and TRBJ2-1): EADIYQTPRYLVIGTGKKITLECSQTMGHDKMYWYQQDPGMELHLIHYSYGVNSTEKGDLSSESTVSRIRTEHFPLTLESARPSHTSQYLCATSSGNSYNEQFFGPGTRLTVL.